The next 21 T cell receptor beta chains were all read from a single sample in a study of graft-versus-host responses after intestinal transplantation. The assay was immunoSEQ multiplex PCR, and TCRdb's table has in-frame clones only and misses some. The sample lists some 86,000 clones, about nine tenths occurring once. No antigen has been assigned to these receptors. The sample consisted of unstimulated CD8+ T cells sorted from spleen or lymph node cells, taken before intestinal transplant. The receptor source for this set is a human donor who received an intestinal transplant.

This chain connects TRBV19 to TRBJ1-2, with D possibly being TRBD1 (6 bases). Germline V CDR1 and CDR2: LNHDA, SQIVND (reference sequence). V lost 10 bases, J lost 6 bases, and 12 bases lay in between. There are 11 residues in the CDR3. CDR3 sequence (DNA): TGTGCCACCCAAAGGGGGGATGGCTACACCTTC. It encodes CATQRGDGYTF. Supplemented by reference TRBV19 and TRBJ1-2, the full variable domain reads DGGITQSPKYLFRKEGQNVTLSCEQNLNHDAMYWYRQDPGQGLRLIYYSQIVNDFQKGDIAEGYSVSREKKESFPLTVTSAQKNPTAFYLCATQRGDGYTFGSGTRLTVV.

This clone was picked up a small number of times. The rearrangement links TRBV6-6 to TRBJ1-1; D gene uncertain. CDR1 and CDR2 (germline): MNHNY, SVGAGI (reference sequence). The CDR3 spans 13 residues. Trimming stripped 7 bases from V and 3 bases from J, with 12 bases between. CDR3 nucleotide sequence: TGTGCCAGCAATCCTCTCATCCACACTGAAGCTTTCTTT. Translating it yields CASNPLIHTEAFF.

This rearrangement joins TRBV19 to TRBJ1-5; D gene uncertain. This CDR3 has 15 amino acids. In germline, CDR1 is LNHDA, CDR2 SQIVND (reference sequence). V was clipped by 4 bases and J by 0 bases, with 10 bases between them. The CDR3 region is CASSKTQDSNQPQHF. The CDR3 DNA follows: TGTGCCAGTAGTAAGACTCAGGATAGCAATCAGCCCCAGCATTTT.

The chain has TRBV2 and TRBJ1-5, with TRBD1 identical over 9 bases. The V and J ends lost 7 bases and 1 base, in that order; junction bases with no gene match: 14. Germline CDR1 and CDR2: SNHLY and FYNNEI. This CDR3 has 18 amino acids. CDR3 loop: CASTGQGTAGMSNQPQHF. In DNA, the CDR3 is TGTGCCAGCACCGGACAGGGGACCGCCGGGATGAGCAATCAGCCCCAGCATTTT.

The V gene is TRBV6-4, the J gene TRBJ2-7; possibly TRBD2 for D (5 bases). In germline, CDR1 is MRHNA, CDR2 SNTAGT. The V end was cut by 8 bases, the J end by 2 bases, with 19 bases between. There are 15 residues in the CDR3. CDR3 nucleotides: TGTGCCAGCCCCGCGCGGGCAGGCCTACCCTACGAGCAGTACTTC. As protein: CASPARAGLPYEQYF.

The rearrangement links TRBV9 to TRBJ2-3; no clear D gene. The CDR3 spans 15 residues. CDR1 is SGDLS and CDR2 is YYNGEE in the germline V gene. With 0 bases removed from V and 4 bases from J, the gap between germline ends came to 12 bases. CDR3 bases: TGTGCCAGCAGCGTAGAAGGCCTCCCGGCAGATACGCAGTATTTT. Translated, it gives CASSVEGLPADTQYF.

The chain recombines TRBV9 with TRBJ2-3; D might be TRBD1 or TRBD2, each matching 5 bases. Germline V lookup: CDR1 SGDLS, CDR2 YYNGEE. Trimming shortened V by 0 bases and J by 0 bases, and 14 bases separated the two germline ends. The CDR3 has 17 amino acids. CDR3 sequence reads: CASSVASGQISTDTQYF. The CDR3 bases are TGTGCCAGCAGCGTAGCCTCGGGGCAGATCAGCACAGATACGCAGTATTTT.

The chain combines TRBV30 with TRBJ2-7; D remains unclear. Trimming took 2 bases from V and 4 from J, leaving 15 bases between them. The CDR3 runs 14 residues. Looked up from germline, CDR1 is GTSNPN and CDR2 is SVGIG (reference sequence). CDR3 loop: CAWSYAPSMYEQYF. As DNA, the CDR3 is TGTGCCTGGAGTTACGCTCCAAGTATGTACGAGCAGTACTTC. The complete variable domain, with remaining parts taken from reference TRBV30 and TRBJ2-7, reads SQTIHQWPATLVQPVGSPLSLECTVEGTSNPNLYWYRQAAGRGLQLLFYSVGIGQISSEVPQNLSASRPQDRQFILSSKKLLLSDSGFYLCAWSYAPSMYEQYFGPGTRLTVT.

Comment on this clone: The junction departs from germline at one end; a sequencing error may be responsible. This chain links TRBV5-1 with TRBJ2-5, with D maybe TRBD1 (6 bases). The CDR3 length is 14 residues. Germline CDR1 reads SGHRS; CDR2 reads YFSETQ. In DNA, the CDR3 is TGCACCAGCAGCACGGGACACCTGCAAGAGACCCAGTACTTC. This codes for CTSSTGHLQETQYF.

The J gene is TRBJ1-2, the V gene TRBV7-2; D unresolved. This CDR3 spans 11 amino acids. V lost 1 base and J 12 bases, leaving 9 bases between the germline ends. Germline V gene sequence: CDR1 SGHTA, CDR2 FQGNSA. The CDR3 coding sequence is TGTGCCAGCAGCTTAGTGACTCCAGACACCTTC. Protein sequence: CASSLVTPDTF. Looking up the rest from reference TRBV7-2 and TRBJ1-2 gives the full variable domain: GAGVSQSPSNKVTEKGKDVELRCDPISGHTALYWYRQSLGQGLEFLIYFQGNSAPDKSGLPSDRFSAERTGGSVSTLTIQRTQQEDSAVYLCASSLVTPDTFGSGTRLTVV.

In this sample, this clone turned up once. CDR3 in amino acids: CASSIGRVQGFNYEQYF. CDR3 bases: TGTGCCAGTAGTATTGGGCGAGTACAGGGGTTTAACTACGAGCAGTACTTC. This chain connects TRBV19 to TRBJ2-7; TRBD1 matches 7 bases. The CDR3 runs 17 residues. The J segment lost 3 bases and the V segment lost 3 bases, leaving 14 bases of the junction unmatched. Looked up from germline, CDR1 is LNHDA and CDR2 is SQIVND (reference sequence).

The chain is built from TRBV9 and TRBJ2-5, with D perhaps given as TRBD1 or TRBD2 (6 bases each). V lost 2 bases and J lost 4, with 18 bases in between. The germline gives CDR1 SGDLS, CDR2 YYNGEE. There are 16 residues in the CDR3. In DNA form, the CDR3 reads TGTGCCAGCAGCGTCGAGGGGGGAGTAGAGGGAGAGACCCAGTACTTC. It encodes CASSVEGGVEGETQYF.

V and J are TRBV10-2 and TRBJ1-3; D is uncertain. Germline CDR1 and CDR2: WSHSY and SAAADI. The CDR3 is made up of 15 amino acids. Trimming shortened V by 3 bases and J by 0 bases, and 9 bases separated the two germline ends. DNA for the CDR3: TGCGCCAGCAGTGATGGAAGTACCTCTGGAAACACCATATATTTT. Translating it yields CASSDGSTSGNTIYF.

V gene TRBV19 combines with J gene TRBJ2-2; D call uncertain. The CDR3 is 13 amino acids. CDR1 LNHDA and CDR2 SQIVND come from the germline V gene (reference sequence). V lost 7 bases to trimming and J lost 0 bases, with 6 bases between them. CDR3 loop: CASIQPNTGELFF. The DNA for the CDR3 is TGTGCCAGTATCCAGCCGAACACCGGGGAGCTGTTTTTT.

The chain has TRBV19 and TRBJ2-5; D gene uncertain. The J call is doubtful: the DNA matches TRBJ2-7 better. The CDR3 consists of 14 residues. The germline V gene has CDR1 LNHDA and CDR2 SQIVND (reference sequence). As DNA, the CDR3 is TGTGCCAGTAGTATATGGGGTCCCCACTACGAGCAGTACTTC. The encoded protein is CASSIWGPHYEQYF.

V usage is TRBV11-2 and J usage is TRBJ2-5; tentatively, D is TRBD1 or TRBD2 (5 bases each). The CDR3 is made up of 16 amino acids. V was cut by 3 bases and J by 4 bases, with 18 bases left in between. Germline V lookup: CDR1 SGHAT, CDR2 FQNNGV. The CDR3 DNA reads as TGTGCCAGCAGCTTCGATTGGGACGAAACCTTAGAGACCCAGTACTTC. Translation gives CASSFDWDETLETQYF.

This rearrangement joins TRBV9 to TRBJ1-1; TRBD1 might be the D (5 bases). The CDR3 is made up of 16 amino acids. Germline CDR1 reads SGDLS; CDR2 reads YYNGEE. The V gene lost 4 bases and the J gene lost 0 bases, with 16 bases spanning the gap. The CDR3 sequence: CASSPGTAKMNTEAFF. DNA for the CDR3: TGTGCCAGCAGCCCTGGGACTGCCAAAATGAACACTGAAGCTTTCTTT.

As concerns this clone: Its ends do not fully match the called genes, so a read error is possible. The genes are TRBV4-1 and TRBJ1-2; tentative D call: TRBD1 (5 bases). This CDR3 has 16 residues. Germline assignment: CDR1 MGHRA and CDR2 YSYEKL. In DNA, the CDR3 is TGTGCCAGCAGCCAAGAGGTCGGGGACGCGTCGAAGGGCTACACCTTC. It encodes CASSQEVGDASKGYTF.

The V gene is TRBV6-5, the J gene TRBJ1-2, with 10 bases aligning to TRBD1. This CDR3 is 14 amino acids long. CDR1 and CDR2 from the germline V gene are MNHEY and SVGAGI. Losses at the gene ends were 6 bases for V and 6 bases for J; bases not matched to a gene: 7. The CDR3, as DNA: TGTGCCAGCAGCGCTGGGACAGGGGATGATGGCTACACCTTC. It encodes CASSAGTGDDGYTF.

The chain couples TRBV29-1 to TRBJ2-7; D ambiguous. Germline V gives CDR1 SQVTM, CDR2 ANQGSEA. The V gene lost 1 base and the J gene lost 0 bases, with 7 bases spanning the gap. This CDR3 is built from 13 residues. DNA for the CDR3: TGCAGCGTTGAAGGGACGGTCTCCTACGAGCAGTACTTC. Its protein product is CSVEGTVSYEQYF.

This clone was found once. The chain has TRBV7-9 and TRBJ2-1; no firm D call. This CDR3 region has 16 residues. The V gene's germline CDR1 is SEHNR and CDR2 FQNEAQ (reference sequence). V lost 5 bases, J lost 4 bases, and 18 bases lay in between. CDR3: CASSPPRAPRYNEQFF. For the CDR3, the DNA is TGTGCCAGCAGCCCTCCCCGGGCCCCTAGGTACAATGAGCAGTTCTTC.